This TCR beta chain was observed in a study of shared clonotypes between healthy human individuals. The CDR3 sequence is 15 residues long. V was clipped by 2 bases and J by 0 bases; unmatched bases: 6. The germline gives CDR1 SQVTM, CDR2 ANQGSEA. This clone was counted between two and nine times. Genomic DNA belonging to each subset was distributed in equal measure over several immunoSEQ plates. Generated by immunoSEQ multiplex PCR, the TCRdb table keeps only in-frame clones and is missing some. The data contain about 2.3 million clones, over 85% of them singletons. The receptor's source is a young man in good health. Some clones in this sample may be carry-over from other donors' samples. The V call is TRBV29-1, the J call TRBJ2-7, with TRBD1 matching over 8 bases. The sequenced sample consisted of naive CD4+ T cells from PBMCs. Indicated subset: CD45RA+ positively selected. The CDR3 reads CSVEPEQGGSYEQYF. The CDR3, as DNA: TGCAGCGTTGAACCAGAACAGGGGGGCTCCTACGAGCAGTACTTC.